The T cell receptor beta chain described here comes from a study of OX40 agonist ivuxolimab in advanced cancers. In terms of the full investigation: Ivuxolimab was an agonistic, fully human IgG2 monoclonal antibody directed against OX40 (CD134), a costimulatory receptor. Intravenous ivuxolimab was administered to patients every 2 weeks at six dose levels: 0.01, 0.1, 0.3, 1.5, 3 and 10 mg/kg. Of the approximately 50 dose-escalation patients, hepatocellular carcinoma was present in about 20, melanoma in approximately 15, renal cell carcinoma in 9 and head and neck cancer in 9. A male proportion of around 83% and a mean age of 60 years, ranging from about 20 to 79, were recorded for the dose-escalation cohort. Patients were allowed to have had prior anti-PD-1, anti-PD-L1 or anti-CTLA-4 therapy, and more than 35% of the dose-escalation patients had been treated with checkpoint inhibitors. Partial responses occurred in three dose-escalation patients: two with cutaneous melanoma and one with hepatocellular carcinoma. Peripheral TCRbeta sequencing was intended to test whether TCR sequence diversity was altered and clonal T-cell expansion was caused by ivuxolimab. The paper describes the monotherapy dose-escalation part (N ≈ 50 patients) of the phase I trial of ivuxolimab.

Points the paper makes about the study in general: The antigen specificity of the peripheral T cells that underwent clonal expansion was not determined. Low levels of normalized T-cell clonal expansion were also seen in some patients who did not respond. In partial responders in the 0.1-3.0 mg/kg groups, normalized peripheral clonal expansion was found to be among the lowest, especially among CD8+ T cells. After ivuxolimab, more expanded clones were found on average in CD8+ T cells than in CD4+ T cells. At doses of 0.1 to 3.0 mg/kg, clonal expansion of both CD4+ and CD8+ blood T cells was observed from baseline to week 6.

The CDR1 and CDR2 encoded by the germline V gene are MNHGY and SAAAGT. V and J lose 4 bases and 3 bases, and a span of 13 bases separates them. From the cysteine through the phenylalanine, the CDR3 covers 15 amino acids. Only the CDR3 portion is preserved as DNA: 45 bases, with reading frame beginning at the first base. This clone appeared a few times. The target of this receptor is not known. The sample holds no much larger clone one base away, and base qualities are not on file. Genomic DNA was isolated from the sorted cells so that the TCRbeta CDR3 region could be sequenced. The immunoSEQ Assay was used to sequence the TCRbeta CDR3 regions. This is the immuneACCESS table as TCRdb keeps it, with only in-frame sequences that have V and J called. A part of the clones is gone; compared with another copy, unresolved V genes explain less than half, and the rest is unexplained. This sample gives 50,000 to 75,000 clones in total; around 88% of them show up just once. Of the sample, roughly 0.5% is held by the ten largest clones.

Patients with a history of autoimmune disease or receiving systemic immunosuppression were excluded from the trial. Peripheral blood for TCR sequencing was collected from all dose cohorts at baseline, on cycle 4 day 1, and on cycle 7 day 1. The samples were taken from a phase I, first-in-human, multicenter, open-label dose-escalation trial of ivuxolimab. Adults with locally advanced or metastatic melanoma, renal cell, hepatocellular, or head and neck squamous cell carcinoma were enrolled in the trial. Before TCR sequencing, CD4+ T cells and CD8+ T cells were sorted from peripheral blood as separate populations.

Recombination connected TRBV6-8 to TRBJ2-1; TRBD1 is a possible D gene, resting on 5 matching bases. The receptor was derived from an adult with an advanced solid tumor such as melanoma, head and neck, liver or kidney cancer. Sequencing used CD4+ or CD8+ T cells sorted from blood, obtained in a trial of the OX40 agonist ivuxolimab. At the DNA level, the sequence is TGTGCCAGCAGTTTTAGGGGTCTATTCTACAATGAGCAGTTCTTC. This sequence encodes CASSFRGLFYNEQFF.